This record looks at one T cell receptor beta chain sequence and its context. Its antigen is undetermined. The sample belongs to a study of OX40 agonist ivuxolimab in advanced cancers. V was clipped by 2 bases and J by 5 bases; unmatched bases: 7. The CDR3 runs to 15 residues. Germline CDR1 and CDR2: SGHNT and YYREEE (reference sequence). Study findings and constraints: No antigen was identified for the clonally expanded peripheral T cells.

Measured with immunoSEQ multiplex PCR; TCRdb has only the in-frame clones, and not every one. The sample lists 70,000 to 90,000 clones; about nine tenths were seen once. V is TRBV5-4 and J is TRBJ2-1; TRBD2 matches at 7 bases. The clonotype was recovered from an adult with an advanced solid tumor such as melanoma, head and neck, liver or kidney cancer. The sample was CD4+ or CD8+ T cells sorted from blood, taken in a trial of the OX40 agonist ivuxolimab. In DNA, the CDR3 is TGTGCCAGCAGCTTAAGACTAGCAGATAACAATGAGCAGTTCTTC. Translating gives CASSLRLADNNEQFF.